The clone carrying this TCR beta chain was recorded a few times. Its antigen is unknown. The sample comes from a study of T-cell reconstitution after alpha-beta-depleted transplantation in children. Whole-study results and caveats: Fresh T-cell production supplied most of the T-cell counts and diversity seen one year after transplant. Reported findings indicate that, about two months after transplant, alpha-beta T cells came from several hundred expanded clones, which were derived from non-depleted graft cells.

Molecular barcoding with unique molecular identifiers was used for the TCRbeta library. TCRdb itself ran the PCR reads through MiXCR, one entry per CDR3 protein. The sample holds some 200,000 distinct CDR3 sequences, approximately 11% seen once. V gave up 4 bases and J gave up 2 bases; unmatched junction bases: 4. The germline CDR1 and CDR2 sequences are SGHRS and YFSETQ. CDR3 length: 16 residues. The rearrangement joins TRBV5-1 to TRBJ2-3; 13 bases fit TRBD2. Sequencing used PBMCs, obtained before TCRalphabeta/CD19-depleted stem cell transplant. The clonotype comes from a child younger than two with acute myeloid leukemia, due to receive a stem cell transplant. CDR3 DNA sequence: TGCGCCAGCAGCATCGGGACTAGCGGGGACACAGATACGCAGTATTTT. Its protein is CASSIGTSGDTDTQYF.